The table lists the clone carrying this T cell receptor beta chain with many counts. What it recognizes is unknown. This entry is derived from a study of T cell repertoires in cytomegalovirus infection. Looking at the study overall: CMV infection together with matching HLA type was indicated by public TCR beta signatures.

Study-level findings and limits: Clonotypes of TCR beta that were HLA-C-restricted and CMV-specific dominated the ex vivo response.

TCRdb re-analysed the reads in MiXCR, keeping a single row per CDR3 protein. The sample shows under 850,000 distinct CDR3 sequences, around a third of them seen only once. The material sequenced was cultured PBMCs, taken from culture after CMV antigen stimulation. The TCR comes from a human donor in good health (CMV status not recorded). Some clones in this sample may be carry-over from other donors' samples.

The CDR3 loop is CASSELTVQETQYF. CDR3 DNA sequence: TGTGCCAGCAGTGAATTGACAGTACAAGAGACCCAGTACTTC. This sequence joins TRBV6-1 and TRBJ2-5, with D possibly TRBD1 on 5 matching bases. This CDR3 has 14 amino acids. The V gene's germline CDR1 is MNHNS and CDR2 SASEGT. Trimming pared 2 bases from V and 2 bases from J, leaving 9 bases between.